This is a list of T cell receptor beta chains from one sample in a study of long-term antiretroviral therapy in people with HIV. Here immunoSEQ multiplex PCR was the method, and the copy in TCRdb shows in-frame clones only, minus some. The table has some 14,000 clones, 77% seen once. The sample here was unsorted PBMCs, taken 1.3 years before starting antiretroviral therapy. These receptors originate from a man aged 40-49 years with HIV. The conserved cysteine and the conserved F or W are not part of the CDR3 here. Rows may omit the clone size; those that give it use once, few, many or a size class.

V	J	size	CDR3
TRBV30	TRBJ1-6	.	AWRRGIRNSPLH
TRBV9	TRBJ1-4	.	ASSAGTTVMSEKLF
TRBV29-1	TRBJ1-1	.	SVSSPTEAF
TRBV11-1	TRBJ1-2	.	ASSLFLHYGYT
TRBV28	TRBJ1-5	.	ASSLAGREASRH
TRBV19	TRBJ2-3	.	ATRQPSSTDTQY
TRBV25-1	TRBJ2-3	.	ASSDPRGGLDTQY
TRBV5-4	TRBJ2-6	.	ASSPGQGLGANVLT
TRBV19	TRBJ1-2	.	ASTHEGYGYT
TRBV5-1	TRBJ1-3	.	ASSLTGAWGNTIY
TRBV25-1	TRBJ1-1	.	ASSSRGPEAF
TRBV6-6	TRBJ1-2	.	ASSHLTGDGYT
TRBV6-1	TRBJ1-4	few	ASRLEKLF
TRBV11-3	TRBJ1-1	.	ASSADTEAF
TRBV5-1	TRBJ1-2	.	ASSSYGTAYGYT
TRBV14	TRBJ1-4	once	ASSLLQDSNEKLF
TRBV6-6	TRBJ2-2	.	AISLRVTGSELF
TRBV6-5	TRBJ2-7	.	ASSGGRSYEQY
TRBV30	TRBJ2-7	.	AWSVGVGGLYEQY
TRBV19	TRBJ1-6	.	ASSMTGSPLH
TRBV19	TRBJ2-3	once	ASSAVSTDTQY
TRBV19	TRBJ2-1	once	ASSIDVGQGMLCEQF
TRBV5-5	TRBJ1-3	once	ASSLEFSGNTIY
TRBV2	TRBJ1-5	.	ASSVENPGGNQPQH
TRBV6-1	TRBJ2-7	.	ASINRDSSYEQY
TRBV6-4	TRBJ2-3	.	ASSDSKRGGAADTQY
TRBV7-8	TRBJ2-4	once	ASSWRQGPKPTENIQY
TRBV2	TRBJ2-2	.	ASRGTGATGELF
TRBV30	TRBJ1-5	.	AWSAGGNQPQH